The 17 T cell receptor beta chains presented below share a single source sample, sequenced in a study of blood T cell repertoires in COVID-19. Generated by immunoSEQ multiplex PCR, the TCRdb table keeps only in-frame clones and is missing some. The table lists about 79,000 clones, 85% to 90% of them singletons. The specimen sequenced was peripheral blood. These receptors came from a man aged 45-60 years with active COVID-19.

The gene calls are TRBV2 and TRBJ1-1; D may be TRBD1 (6 bases). Trimming removed 6 bases at V and 1 base at J, with 12 bases between. The CDR3 covers 14 residues. CDR1 and CDR2 from the germline V gene are SNHLY and FYNNEI. The CDR3 coding sequence is TGTGCCAGCAGAGAGGACAGACCGAACACTGAAGCTTTCTTT. Its protein is CASREDRPNTEAFF.

This chain links TRBV18 with TRBJ2-7; 7 nucleotides match TRBD1. In germline, CDR1 is KGHSH, CDR2 LQKENI. CDR3 length: 14 amino acids. Germline trimming cut 6 bases from V and 2 bases from J; bases unmatched to any gene: 7. The CDR3 spells CASSSPGTAYEQYF. CDR3 DNA: TGTGCCAGCTCCAGCCCCGGGACAGCCTACGAGCAGTACTTC.

This chain connects TRBV5-1 to TRBJ1-6, with no clear D. The length of the CDR3 is 14 residues. Trimming removed 0 bases from V and 3 bases from J, with 4 bases in between. CDR1 is SGHRS and CDR2 is YFSETQ in the germline V gene. The CDR3 spells CASSLELYNSPLHF. The DNA of the CDR3 is TGCGCCAGCAGCTTGGAGCTCTATAATTCACCCCTCCACTTT. Full variable domain (rest looked up from reference TRBV5-1 and TRBJ1-6): KAGVTQTPRYLIKTRGQQVTLSCSPISGHRSVSWYQQTPGQGLQFLFEYFSETQRNKGNFPGRFSGRQFSNSRSEMNVSTLELGDSALYLCASSLELYNSPLHFGNGTRLTVT.

The chain uses TRBV3-1 (or the pseudogene TRBV3-2) and TRBJ2-1; D is uncertain. The CDR3 extends over 11 amino acids. The germline V gene has CDR1 LGHDT and CDR2 YNNKEL (reference sequence). Trimming took 2 bases from V and 7 from J, leaving 3 bases between them. The CDR3 DNA is TGTGCCAGCAGCCAAATAAATGAGCAGTTCTTC. This codes for CASSQINEQFF.

This clone has more than one count but fewer than ten. The rearrangement uses TRBV19 and TRBJ2-7; 8 bases are shared with TRBD2. Germline loops: CDR1 LNHDA, CDR2 SQIVND (reference sequence). The junction had 18 bases not matched to a gene; V was cut back by 2 bases and J by 9 bases. The CDR3 length is 17 residues. The DNA for the CDR3 is TGTGCCAGTAGTATACGGGTAACTAGCGGAGACCCCCCGCGGCAGTACTTC. Translation: CASSIRVTSGDPPRQYF.

The chain combines TRBV5-4 with TRBJ2-7; TRBD1 agrees at 10 bases. The germline V gene encodes CDR1 SGHNT and CDR2 YYREEE (reference sequence). Trimming took 4 bases from V and 7 from J; bases not matched to a gene: 11. The CDR3 runs 15 residues. The chain's CDR3 is CASSPRQGASNEQYF. As DNA, the CDR3 is TGTGCCAGCAGCCCCAGACAGGGGGCGTCAAATGAGCAGTACTTC.

V is TRBV7-2 and J is TRBJ2-1; tentative D call: TRBD2 (6 bases). The V gene's germline CDR1 is SGHTA and CDR2 FQGNSA. The CDR3 loop spans 14 amino acids. V lost 5 bases to trimming and J lost 7 bases, with 15 bases between them. CDR3 coding DNA: TGTGCCAGCAGCCCCGGGGGAGCGAGGAATGAGCAGTTCTTC. Translating it yields CASSPGGARNEQFF.

This CDR3 is CASSLLAGGTNEQFF. The CDR3 DNA sequence: TGTGCCAGCAGCCTTCTAGCGGGGGGCACGAATGAGCAGTTCTTC. The chain links TRBV7-2 to TRBJ2-1; 11 positions agree with TRBD2. This CDR3 spans 15 amino acids. The V segment lost 5 bases and the J segment 7 bases; nucleotides outside the gene matches: 7. Germline-derived CDR1 and CDR2 are SGHTA and FQGNSA.

V and J are TRBV5-4 and TRBJ2-6; 11 bases fit TRBD2. The V and J ends lost 4 bases and 0 bases, in that order; junction bases with no gene match: 3. Germline CDR1 and CDR2: SGHNT and YYREEE (reference sequence). The CDR3 extends over 17 amino acids. The CDR3 region has the DNA TGTGCCAGCAGCGCCGGGACTAGCGGCTCTGGGGCCAACGTCCTGACTTTC. The encoded protein is CASSAGTSGSGANVLTF.

This clone was observed a single time. The V gene is TRBV4-2, the J gene TRBJ2-5; possibly TRBD2 for D (5 bases). CDR1 and CDR2 from the germline V gene are LGHNA and YNFKEQ. Trimming stripped 0 bases from V and 3 bases from J, with 11 bases between. This CDR3 comprises 15 residues. CDR3 residues: CASSQENGEKETQYF. The CDR3 DNA follows: TGTGCCAGCAGCCAAGAAAACGGGGAGAAAGAGACCCAGTACTTC.

This clone was seen a handful of times. CDR3: CASSLGLSNLNTEAFF. In DNA form, the CDR3 reads TGTGCCAGCAGCTTAGGCCTGTCTAATTTGAACACTGAAGCTTTCTTT. V is TRBV13 and J is TRBJ1-1; D gene unclear. The CDR3 sequence is 16 residues long. Trimming removed 0 bases at V and 0 bases at J, with 11 bases between. Germline loops: CDR1 PRHDT, CDR2 FYEKMQ (reference sequence).

The J gene is TRBJ1-1, the V gene TRBV28; perhaps TRBD1 as D (6 bases). There are 14 residues in the CDR3. Looked up from germline, CDR1 is MDHEN and CDR2 is SYDVKM. V shed 2 bases and J shed 5 bases, with 12 bases lying between them. The CDR3 DNA follows: TGTGCCAGCAGTTTAGCAGGGGCAGGTACTGAAGCTTTCTTT. Translated: CASSLAGAGTEAFF.

V usage is TRBV2 and J usage is TRBJ2-3, with D possibly TRBD1 on 5 matching bases. This CDR3 comprises 14 residues. CDR1 is SNHLY, CDR2 FYNNEI, per germline. V shed 3 bases and J shed 2 bases, with 9 bases lying between them. The CDR3: CASSDDRHTDTQYF. The DNA of the CDR3 is TGTGCCAGCAGTGACGACAGACACACAGATACGCAGTATTTT.

CDR3: CASSFGGSGNTIYF. CDR3 DNA sequence: TGTGCCAGCAGCTTTGGCGGTTCGGGAAACACCATATATTTT. This chain links TRBV5-4 with TRBJ1-3; D call uncertain. V lost 2 bases and J lost 4, with 10 bases in between. CDR1 and CDR2 from the germline V gene are SGHNT and YYREEE (reference sequence). The CDR3 loop spans 14 amino acids. Full variable domain (rest looked up from reference TRBV5-4 and TRBJ1-3): ETGVTQSPTHLIKTRGQQVTLRCSSQSGHNTVSWYQQALGQGPQFIFQYYREEENGRGNFPPRFSGLQFPNYSSELNVNALELDDSALYLCASSFGGSGNTIYFGEGSWLTVV.

The V and J genes are TRBV5-1 and TRBJ2-3, with 9 bases identical to TRBD1. V was pared by 4 bases and J by 8 bases, with 8 bases of the junction left unmatched. Germline V gene lookup returns CDR1 SGHRS and CDR2 YFSETQ. The CDR3 length is 14 residues. CDR3 coding DNA: TGCGCCAGCAGCCCCGGGACAGGGAGCGGTACGCAGTATTTT. Its protein is CASSPGTGSGTQYF.

The V and J genes are TRBV4-1 and TRBJ2-5; 7 nucleotides line up with TRBD2. With V trimmed by 2 bases and J by 4 bases, 1 base remained unmatched. This CDR3 spans 13 amino acids. Germline values: CDR1 MGHRA, CDR2 YSYEKL. The CDR3 DNA is TGCGCCAGCAGCCAAAGGGAGGGAGAGACCCAGTACTTC. It is translated as CASSQREGETQYF.

V usage is TRBV7-9 and J usage is TRBJ2-3; TRBD1 agrees at 9 bases. Germline V gene data show CDR1 as SEHNR and CDR2 as FQNEAQ (reference sequence). This CDR3 has 16 amino acids. The J segment lost 3 bases and the V segment lost 5 bases, leaving 9 bases of the junction unmatched. CDR3 residues: CASSRDKTGGTDTQYF. The DNA for the CDR3 is TGTGCCAGCAGCAGGGACAAGACAGGGGGAACAGATACGCAGTATTTT.